These 2 T cell receptor beta chains share one sample of origin, sequenced in a study of blood T cells in healthy people across ages. A J-beta primer mix and a sample-barcoded 5' primer were used in a second PCR of about 7 to 11 cycles. TCRdb redid the calling of the 5' RACE reads with MiXCR, one entry per CDR3 protein. This sample has some 1.6 million distinct CDR3 sequences, with around 36% found just once. The sample consisted of blood. These receptors were obtained from a woman in her thirties in good health.

This clonotype appeared a few times. This chain joins TRBV29-1 and TRBJ1-1; D is ambiguous. The V and J ends lost 7 bases and 4 bases respectively, with 10 bases between them. The CDR3 runs to 11 residues. In germline, CDR1 is SQVTM, CDR2 ANQGSEA. The CDR3 bases are TGCAGCGCCCCCACCCCCACTGAAGCTTTCTTT. This codes for CSAPTPTEAFF.

The table lists this clonotype with a few counts. The V and J genes are TRBV11-1 and TRBJ2-1, with TRBD2 matching 8 bases. Germline V gene sequence: CDR1 SGHAT, CDR2 FQDESV (reference sequence). Germline trimming cut 5 bases from V and 2 bases from J; bases unmatched to any gene: 5. This CDR3 has 15 residues. CDR3 in DNA: TGTGCCAGCAGCCACCGGGGGGGCGCCTACAATGAGCAGTTCTTC. Translated: CASSHRGGAYNEQFF.